This TCR beta chain was observed in a study of siplizumab effects on memory and regulatory T cells. Study-wide results and limits: Naive T cells, seemingly more diverse than memory cells, seemed major alloresponse contributors. The alloreactive clones that mapped to unstimulated subsets made up only a minor fraction. Proliferating siplizumab-cultured Tregs lacked confirmed suppressive function.

Some clones are missing from TCRdb's copy, which holds only in-frame ones; the method was immunoSEQ multiplex PCR. The sample includes 100,000 to 120,000 clones, 92% of them seen just once. Per germline, CDR1 SGHAT and CDR2 FQNNGV. V lost 3 bases, J lost 2 bases, and 6 bases stayed unmatched. The CDR3 is 15 residues long. Turning to this clone: Its antigen is unknown.

The V and J genes are TRBV11-2 and TRBJ2-7; 8 bases are a match to TRBD1. This TCR derives from a human donor in good health. The sample taken for sequencing was CD4+ T cells sorted from blood. The CDR3 nucleotides read TGTGCCAGCAGCTTCCTTCAGGGGGCAACCTACGAGCAGTACTTC. It yields the protein CASSFLQGATYEQYF. Combining the CDR3 with reference TRBV11-2 and TRBJ2-7 gives the whole variable domain EAGVAQSPRYKIIEKRQSVAFWCNPISGHATLYWYQQILGQGPKLLIQFQNNGVVDDSQLPKDRFSAERLKGVDSTLKIQPAKLEDSAVYLCASSFLQGATYEQYFGPGTRLTVT.